This TCR beta chain is drawn from a study of CD8+ T cells in alopecia areata. General study results and limits: Shared TCR sequences were less clear between patients than in mice, possibly partly from HLA diversity.

The CDR3 has 13 amino acids. V was cut by 3 bases and J by 6 bases, with 11 bases left in between. Germline V lookup: CDR1 ENHRY, CDR2 SYGVKD. Concerning this clone itself: Its antigen is currently unknown.

The treatment is: oral pan-JAK inhibitor, 5-10 mg twice daily. RNA, once extracted, was reverse transcribed into cDNA for use as the sequencing template. Sequenced by immunoSEQ multiplex PCR; TCRdb stores in-frame clones only, minus some. The sample consists of hundreds of thousands of clones, 58% of them appearing once. This chain links TRBV10-3 with TRBJ1-2; D gene uncertain. The sequenced sample was CD4+ T cells sorted from blood, obtained at week 24, from a patient treated with tofacitinib. The TCR was taken from a human donor with alopecia areata. CDR3 nucleotides: TGTGCCATCAGTGAAGCCCAGAGAGATGGCTACACCTTC. The encoded protein is CAISEAQRDGYTF.